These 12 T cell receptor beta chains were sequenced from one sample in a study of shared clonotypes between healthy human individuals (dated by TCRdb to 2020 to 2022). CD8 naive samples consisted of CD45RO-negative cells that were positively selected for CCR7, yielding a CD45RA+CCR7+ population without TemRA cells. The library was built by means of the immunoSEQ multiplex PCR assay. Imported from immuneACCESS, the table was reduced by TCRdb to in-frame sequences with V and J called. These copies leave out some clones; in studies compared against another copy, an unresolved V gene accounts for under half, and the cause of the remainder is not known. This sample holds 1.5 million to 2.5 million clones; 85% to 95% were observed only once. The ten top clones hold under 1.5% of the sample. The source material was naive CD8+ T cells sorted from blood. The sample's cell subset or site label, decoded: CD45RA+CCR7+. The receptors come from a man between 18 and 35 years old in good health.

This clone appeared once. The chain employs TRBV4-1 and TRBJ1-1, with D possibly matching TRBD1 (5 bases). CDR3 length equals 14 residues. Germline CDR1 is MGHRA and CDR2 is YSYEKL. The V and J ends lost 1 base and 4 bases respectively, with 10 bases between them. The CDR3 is CASSQAGASTEAFF. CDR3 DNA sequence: TGCGCCAGCAGCCAAGCTGGGGCCAGCACTGAAGCTTTCTTT.

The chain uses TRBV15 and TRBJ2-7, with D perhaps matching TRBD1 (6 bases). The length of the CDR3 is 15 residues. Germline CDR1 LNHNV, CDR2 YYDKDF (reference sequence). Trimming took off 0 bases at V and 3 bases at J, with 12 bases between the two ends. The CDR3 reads CATSRDQGTGYEQYF. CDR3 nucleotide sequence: TGTGCCACCAGCAGAGATCAGGGGACGGGCTACGAGCAGTACTTC.

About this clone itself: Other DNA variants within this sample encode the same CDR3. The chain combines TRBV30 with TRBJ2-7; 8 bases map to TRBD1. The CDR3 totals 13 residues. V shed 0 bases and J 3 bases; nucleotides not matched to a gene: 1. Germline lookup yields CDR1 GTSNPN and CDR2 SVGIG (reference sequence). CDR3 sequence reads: CAWSVGTGYEQYF. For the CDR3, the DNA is TGTGCCTGGAGTGTTGGGACAGGCTACGAGCAGTACTTC.

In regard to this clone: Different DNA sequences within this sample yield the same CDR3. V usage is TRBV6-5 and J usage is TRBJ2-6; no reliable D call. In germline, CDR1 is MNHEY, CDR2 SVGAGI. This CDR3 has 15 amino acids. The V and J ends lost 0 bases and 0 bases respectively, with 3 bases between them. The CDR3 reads CASSYSGSGANVLTF. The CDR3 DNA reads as TGTGCCAGCAGTTACTCAGGCTCTGGGGCCAACGTCCTGACTTTC.

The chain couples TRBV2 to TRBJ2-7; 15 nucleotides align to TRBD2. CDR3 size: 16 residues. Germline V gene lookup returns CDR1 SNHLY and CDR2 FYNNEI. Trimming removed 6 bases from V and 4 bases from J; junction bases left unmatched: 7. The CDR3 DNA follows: TGTGCCAGCAGCGCGGGACTAGCGGGAGGAGGTTACGAGCAGTACTTC. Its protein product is CASSAGLAGGGYEQYF.

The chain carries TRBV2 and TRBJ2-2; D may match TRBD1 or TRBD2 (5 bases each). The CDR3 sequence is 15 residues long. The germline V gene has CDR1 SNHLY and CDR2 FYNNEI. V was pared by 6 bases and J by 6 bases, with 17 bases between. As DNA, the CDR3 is TGTGCCAGCAGGGGGGTTTTAGCCGGGCCCGGGGAGCTGTTTTTT. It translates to CASRGVLAGPGELFF.

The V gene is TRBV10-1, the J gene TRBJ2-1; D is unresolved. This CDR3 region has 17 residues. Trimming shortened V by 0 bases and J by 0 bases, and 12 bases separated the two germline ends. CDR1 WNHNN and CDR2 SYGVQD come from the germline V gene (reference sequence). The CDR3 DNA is TGCGCCAGCAGTGAGTCGATTCGGGCGAGCTCCTACAATGAGCAGTTCTTC. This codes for CASSESIRASSYNEQFF.

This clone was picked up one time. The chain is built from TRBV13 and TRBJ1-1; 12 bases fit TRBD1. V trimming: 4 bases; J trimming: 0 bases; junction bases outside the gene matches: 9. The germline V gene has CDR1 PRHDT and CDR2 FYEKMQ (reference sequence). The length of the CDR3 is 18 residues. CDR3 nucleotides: TGTGCCAGCAGCTCCACCGGGACAGGGGGCCTCTTGAACACTGAAGCTTTCTTT. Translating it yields CASSSTGTGGLLNTEAFF.

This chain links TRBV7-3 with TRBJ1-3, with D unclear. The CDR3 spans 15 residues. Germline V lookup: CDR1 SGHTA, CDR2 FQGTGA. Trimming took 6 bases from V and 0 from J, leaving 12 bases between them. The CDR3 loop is CASSFDGDSGNTIYF. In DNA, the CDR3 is TGTGCCAGCAGTTTTGACGGGGACTCTGGAAACACCATATATTTT.

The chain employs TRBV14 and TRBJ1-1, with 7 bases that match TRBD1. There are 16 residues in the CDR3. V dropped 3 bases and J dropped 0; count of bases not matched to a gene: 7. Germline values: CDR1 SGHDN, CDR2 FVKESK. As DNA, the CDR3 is TGTGCCAGCAGCCATGATTTTAGGGGGCTGAACACTGAAGCTTTCTTT. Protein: CASSHDFRGLNTEAFF.

The CDR3 protein is CASSFLGRVYEQYF. DNA of the CDR3: TGTGCCAGCAGCTTCCTGGGTAGGGTCTACGAGCAGTACTTC. The J gene is TRBJ2-7, the V gene TRBV11-2; D unresolved. In germline, CDR1 is SGHAT, CDR2 FQNNGV. V lost 3 bases, J lost 3 bases, and 12 bases lay in between. The CDR3 contains 14 residues.

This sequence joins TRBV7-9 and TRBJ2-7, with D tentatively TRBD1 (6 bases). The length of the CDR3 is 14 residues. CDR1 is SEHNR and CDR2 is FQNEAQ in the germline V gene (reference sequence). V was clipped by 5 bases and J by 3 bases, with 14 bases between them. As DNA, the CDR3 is TGTGCCAGCAGCACTCGGACAGAGCGCTACGAGCAGTACTTC. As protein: CASSTRTERYEQYF.